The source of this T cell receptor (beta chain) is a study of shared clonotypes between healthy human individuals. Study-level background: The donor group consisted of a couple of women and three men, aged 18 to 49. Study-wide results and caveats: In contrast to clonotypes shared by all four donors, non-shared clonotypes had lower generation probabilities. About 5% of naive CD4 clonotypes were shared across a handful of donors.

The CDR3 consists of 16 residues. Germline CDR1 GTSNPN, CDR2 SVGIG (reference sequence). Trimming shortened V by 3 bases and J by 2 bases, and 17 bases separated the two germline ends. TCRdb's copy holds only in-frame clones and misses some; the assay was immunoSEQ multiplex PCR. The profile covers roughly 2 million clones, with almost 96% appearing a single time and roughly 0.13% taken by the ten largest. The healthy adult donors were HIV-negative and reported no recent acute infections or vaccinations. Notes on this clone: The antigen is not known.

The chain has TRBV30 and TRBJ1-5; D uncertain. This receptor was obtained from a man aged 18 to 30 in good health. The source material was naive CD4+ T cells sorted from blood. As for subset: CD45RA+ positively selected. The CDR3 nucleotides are TGTGCCTGGAGCGCCCCCCCCGGCATGGGCAATCAGCCCCAGCATTTT. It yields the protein CAWSAPPGMGNQPQHF.